This T cell receptor (beta chain) was recorded in a study of graft-versus-host responses after intestinal transplantation. Findings of the study overall: Some patients had graft-donor T cell macrochimerism, and their allografts showed high graft-versus-host to host-versus-graft clonal ratios. Among circulating GvH clones, peak levels were associated with early post-transplant declines in HvG clones.

In the case of this clone: No antigen is known for it.

The CDR3 totals 16 residues. Germline-derived CDR1 and CDR2 are KGHSH and LQKENI. Between the trimmed V and J ends, which lost 1 base and 0 bases, there was a span of 13 bases. Profiled with immunoSEQ multiplex PCR; TCRdb holds only in-frame clones, not every one. The data show around 100,000 clones, approximately 90% seen once. The chain is built from TRBV18 and TRBJ2-7; D call uncertain. The receptor was derived from a human donor who was the organ donor for an intestinal transplant. The specimen was unstimulated CD4+ T cells sorted from spleen or lymph node cells, collected before transplant. The CDR3 coding sequence is TGTGCCAGCTCACCACGGATCACCCCGAGCTCCTACGAGCAGTACTTC. Its translation: CASSPRITPSSYEQYF. Variable domain in full (rest from reference TRBV18 and TRBJ2-7): NAGVMQNPRHLVRRRGQEARLRCSPMKGHSHVYWYRQLPEEGLKFMVYLQKENIIDESGMPKERFSAEFPKEGPSILRIQQVVRGDSAAYFCASSPRITPSSYEQYFGPGTRLTVT.